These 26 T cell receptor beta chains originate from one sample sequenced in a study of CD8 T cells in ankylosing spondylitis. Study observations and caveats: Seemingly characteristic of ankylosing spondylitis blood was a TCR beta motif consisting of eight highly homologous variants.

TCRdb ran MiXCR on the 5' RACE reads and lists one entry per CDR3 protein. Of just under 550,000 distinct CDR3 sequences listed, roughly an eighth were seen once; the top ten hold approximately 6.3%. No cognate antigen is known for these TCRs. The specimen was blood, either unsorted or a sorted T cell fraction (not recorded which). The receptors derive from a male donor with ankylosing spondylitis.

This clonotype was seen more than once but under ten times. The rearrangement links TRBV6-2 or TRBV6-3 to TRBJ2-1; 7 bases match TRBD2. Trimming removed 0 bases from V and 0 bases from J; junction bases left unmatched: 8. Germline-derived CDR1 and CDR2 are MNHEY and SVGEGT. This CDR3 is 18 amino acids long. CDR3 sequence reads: CASSYSGLAVSSYNEQFF. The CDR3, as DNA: TGTGCCAGCAGTTACTCCGGGCTAGCGGTGAGCTCCTACAATGAGCAGTTCTTC.

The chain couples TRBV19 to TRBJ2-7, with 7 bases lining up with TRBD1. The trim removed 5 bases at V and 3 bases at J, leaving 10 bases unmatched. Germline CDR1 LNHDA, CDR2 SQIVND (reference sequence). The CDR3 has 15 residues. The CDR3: CASSSQGQSFYEQYF. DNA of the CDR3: TGTGCCAGTAGTTCGCAGGGACAGAGCTTCTACGAGCAGTACTTC.

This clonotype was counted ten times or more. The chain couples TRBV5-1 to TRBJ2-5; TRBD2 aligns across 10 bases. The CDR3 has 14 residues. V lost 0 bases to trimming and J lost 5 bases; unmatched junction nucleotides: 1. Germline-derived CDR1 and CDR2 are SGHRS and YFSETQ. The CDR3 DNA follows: TGCGCCAGCAGCTTGGGGACTAGCGGTGAGACCCAGTACTTC. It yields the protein CASSLGTSGETQYF.

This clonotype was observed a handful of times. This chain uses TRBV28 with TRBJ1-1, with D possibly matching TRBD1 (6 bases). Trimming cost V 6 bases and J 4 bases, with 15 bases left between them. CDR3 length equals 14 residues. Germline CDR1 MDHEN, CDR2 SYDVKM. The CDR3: CASSFLLGGTEAFF. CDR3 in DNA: TGTGCCAGCAGCTTCCTATTAGGGGGCACTGAAGCTTTCTTT.

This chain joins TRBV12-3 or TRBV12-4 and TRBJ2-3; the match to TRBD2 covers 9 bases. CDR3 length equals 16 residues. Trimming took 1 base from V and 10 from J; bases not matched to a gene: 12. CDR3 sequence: CASSLVLAGPHGAQYF. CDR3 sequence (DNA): TGTGCCAGCAGTTTAGTGCTAGCGGGACCCCACGGGGCGCAGTATTTT.

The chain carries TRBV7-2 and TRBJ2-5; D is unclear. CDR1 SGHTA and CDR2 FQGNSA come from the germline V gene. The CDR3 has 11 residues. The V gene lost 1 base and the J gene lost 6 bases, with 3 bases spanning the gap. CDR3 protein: CASSLVKTQYF. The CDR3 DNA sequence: TGTGCCAGCAGCTTAGTGAAGACCCAGTACTTC.

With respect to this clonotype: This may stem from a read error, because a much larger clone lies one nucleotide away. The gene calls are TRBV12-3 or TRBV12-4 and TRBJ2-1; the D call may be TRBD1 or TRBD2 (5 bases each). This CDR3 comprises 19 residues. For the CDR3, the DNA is TGTGCCTGCAGTTTTTTTCATGGTGTGGCTACCAAGGGGAGCGCTGAGCAGTTCTTC. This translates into CACSFFHGVATKGSAEQFF.

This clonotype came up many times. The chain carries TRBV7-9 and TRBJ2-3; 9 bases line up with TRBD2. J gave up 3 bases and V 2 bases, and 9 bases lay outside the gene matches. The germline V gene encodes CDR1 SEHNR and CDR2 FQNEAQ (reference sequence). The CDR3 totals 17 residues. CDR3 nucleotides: TGTGCCAGCAGCTTAAGTCGCGGGAGGGCCAGGACAGATACGCAGTATTTT. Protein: CASSLSRGRARTDTQYF.

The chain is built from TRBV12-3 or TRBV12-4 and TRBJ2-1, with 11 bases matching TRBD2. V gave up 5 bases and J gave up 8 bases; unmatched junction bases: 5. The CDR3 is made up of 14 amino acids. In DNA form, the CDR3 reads TGTGCCAGCAGTCTTAGCGGGAGGGGAGATGAGCAGTTCTTC. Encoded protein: CASSLSGRGDEQFF.

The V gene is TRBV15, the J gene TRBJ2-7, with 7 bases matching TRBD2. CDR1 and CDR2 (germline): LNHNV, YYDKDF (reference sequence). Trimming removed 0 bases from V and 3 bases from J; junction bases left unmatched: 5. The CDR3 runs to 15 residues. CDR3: CATSREERGIYEQYF. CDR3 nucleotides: TGTGCCACCAGCAGAGAGGAGCGGGGTATCTACGAGCAGTACTTC. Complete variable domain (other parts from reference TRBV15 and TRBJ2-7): DAMVIQNPRYQVTQFGKPVTLSCSQTLNHNVMYWYQQKSSQAPKLLFHYYDKDFNNEADTPDNFQSRRPNTSFCFLDIRSPGLGDTAMYLCATSREERGIYEQYFGPGTRLTVT.

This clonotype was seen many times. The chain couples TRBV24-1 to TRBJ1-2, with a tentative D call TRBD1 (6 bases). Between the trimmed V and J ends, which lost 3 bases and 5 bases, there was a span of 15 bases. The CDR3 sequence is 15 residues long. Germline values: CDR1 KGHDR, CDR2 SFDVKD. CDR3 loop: CATSDPDARGYGYTF. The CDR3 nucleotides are TGTGCCACCAGTGATCCAGACGCGAGGGGGTATGGCTACACCTTC.

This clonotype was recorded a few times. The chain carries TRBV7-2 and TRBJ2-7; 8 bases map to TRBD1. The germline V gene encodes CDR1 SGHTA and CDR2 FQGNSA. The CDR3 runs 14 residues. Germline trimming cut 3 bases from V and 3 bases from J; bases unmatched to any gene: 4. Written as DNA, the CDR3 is TGTGCCAGCAGCTTCTACGGACAGGGCTACGAGCAGTACTTC. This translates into CASSFYGQGYEQYF. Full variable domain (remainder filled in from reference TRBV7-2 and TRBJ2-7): GAGVSQSPSNKVTEKGKDVELRCDPISGHTALYWYRQSLGQGLEFLIYFQGNSAPDKSGLPSDRFSAERTGGSVSTLTIQRTQQEDSAVYLCASSFYGQGYEQYFGPGTRLTVT.

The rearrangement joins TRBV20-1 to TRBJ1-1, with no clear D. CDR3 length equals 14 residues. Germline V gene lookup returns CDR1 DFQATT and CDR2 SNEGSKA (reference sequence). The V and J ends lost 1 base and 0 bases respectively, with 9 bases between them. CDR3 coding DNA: TGCAGTGCTAGAGTGGGAGGCTTGAACACTGAAGCTTTCTTT. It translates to CSARVGGLNTEAFF.

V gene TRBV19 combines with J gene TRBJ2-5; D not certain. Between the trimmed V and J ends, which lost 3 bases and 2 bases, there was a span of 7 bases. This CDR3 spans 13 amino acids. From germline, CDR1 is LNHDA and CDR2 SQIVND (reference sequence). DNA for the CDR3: TGTGCCAGTAGTATCGGCCTGCAAGAGACCCAGTACTTC. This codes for CASSIGLQETQYF.

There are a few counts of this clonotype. The CDR3 DNA is TGTGCCATCAGTGACCCTAGCGGGAGGCCCCGATACAATGAGCAGTTCTTC. It is translated as CAISDPSGRPRYNEQFF. The chain uses TRBV10-3 and TRBJ2-1; the match to TRBD2 covers 11 bases. Trimming took 3 bases from V and 4 from J; bases not matched to a gene: 8. This CDR3 has 17 amino acids. The V gene's germline CDR1 is ENHRY and CDR2 SYGVKD.

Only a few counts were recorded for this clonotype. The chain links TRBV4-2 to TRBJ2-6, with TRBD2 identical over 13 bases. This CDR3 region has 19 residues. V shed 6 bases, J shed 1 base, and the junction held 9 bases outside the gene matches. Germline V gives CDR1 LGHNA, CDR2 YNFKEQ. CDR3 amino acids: CASRRTSGSLGSGANVLTF. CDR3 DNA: TGTGCCAGCAGAAGGACTAGCGGGAGTTTGGGATCTGGGGCCAACGTCCTGACTTTC.

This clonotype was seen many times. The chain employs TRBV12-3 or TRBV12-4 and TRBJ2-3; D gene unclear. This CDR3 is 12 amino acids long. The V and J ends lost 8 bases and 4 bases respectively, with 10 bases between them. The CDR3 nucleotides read TGTGCCAGCCCCTGCGGTCCAGATACGCAGTATTTT. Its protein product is CASPCGPDTQYF.

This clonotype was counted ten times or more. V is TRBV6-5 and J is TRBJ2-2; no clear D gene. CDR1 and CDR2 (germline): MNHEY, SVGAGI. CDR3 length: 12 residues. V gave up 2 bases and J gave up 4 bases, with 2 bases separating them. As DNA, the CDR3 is TGTGCCAGCAGTTACGTCACCGGGGAGCTGTTTTTT. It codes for CASSYVTGELFF.

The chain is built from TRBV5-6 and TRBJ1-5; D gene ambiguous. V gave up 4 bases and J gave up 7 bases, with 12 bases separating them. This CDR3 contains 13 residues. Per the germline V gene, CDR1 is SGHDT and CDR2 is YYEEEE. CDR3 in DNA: TGTGCCAGCAGCCCCCGAATAGGGCAGCCCCAGCATTTT. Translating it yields CASSPRIGQPQHF.

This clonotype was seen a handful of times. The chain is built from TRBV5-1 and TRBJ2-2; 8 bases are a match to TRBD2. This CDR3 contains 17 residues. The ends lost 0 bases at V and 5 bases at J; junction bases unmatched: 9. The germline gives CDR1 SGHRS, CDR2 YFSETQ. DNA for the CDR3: TGCGCCAGCAGCTTGGAAGGACGGGAGGGCCGTACCGGGGAGCTGTTTTTT. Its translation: CASSLEGREGRTGELFF.

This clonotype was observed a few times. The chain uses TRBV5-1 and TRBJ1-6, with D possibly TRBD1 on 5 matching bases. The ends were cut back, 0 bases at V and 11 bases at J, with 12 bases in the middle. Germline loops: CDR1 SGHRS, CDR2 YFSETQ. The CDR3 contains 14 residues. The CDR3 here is CASSLEQGRPPLHF. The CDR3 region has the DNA TGCGCCAGCAGCTTGGAGCAGGGTAGGCCACCCCTCCACTTT. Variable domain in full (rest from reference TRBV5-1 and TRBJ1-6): KAGVTQTPRYLIKTRGQQVTLSCSPISGHRSVSWYQQTPGQGLQFLFEYFSETQRNKGNFPGRFSGRQFSNSRSEMNVSTLELGDSALYLCASSLEQGRPPLHFGNGTRLTVT.

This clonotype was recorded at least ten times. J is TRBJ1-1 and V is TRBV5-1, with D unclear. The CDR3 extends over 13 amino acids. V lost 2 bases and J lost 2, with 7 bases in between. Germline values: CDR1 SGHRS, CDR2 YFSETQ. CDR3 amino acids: CASSFWGNTEAFF. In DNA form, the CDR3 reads TGCGCCAGCAGCTTCTGGGGAAACACTGAAGCTTTCTTT.

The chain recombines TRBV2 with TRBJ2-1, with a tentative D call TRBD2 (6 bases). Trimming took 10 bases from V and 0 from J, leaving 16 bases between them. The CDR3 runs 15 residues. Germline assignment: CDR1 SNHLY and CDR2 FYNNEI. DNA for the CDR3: TGTGCCAACCGGCTAGCGTTGAGCTCCTACAATGAGCAGTTCTTC. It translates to CANRLALSSYNEQFF.

CDR3: CATSSPRGGETQYF. The CDR3 DNA reads TGTGCCACCAGTTCCCCCCGGGGCGGAGAGACCCAGTACTTC. The gene calls are TRBV24-1 and TRBJ2-5; D is tentatively TRBD1 or TRBD2 (5 bases each). Germline CDR1 KGHDR, CDR2 SFDVKD. This CDR3 is built from 14 residues. V lost 6 bases, J lost 4 bases, and 14 bases lay in between.

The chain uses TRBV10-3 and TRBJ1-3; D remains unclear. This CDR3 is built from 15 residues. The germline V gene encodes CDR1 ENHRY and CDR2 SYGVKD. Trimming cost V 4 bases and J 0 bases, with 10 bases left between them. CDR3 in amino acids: CAISAVKSSGNTIYF. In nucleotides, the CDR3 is TGTGCCATCAGTGCAGTGAAAAGCTCTGGAAACACCATATATTTT.

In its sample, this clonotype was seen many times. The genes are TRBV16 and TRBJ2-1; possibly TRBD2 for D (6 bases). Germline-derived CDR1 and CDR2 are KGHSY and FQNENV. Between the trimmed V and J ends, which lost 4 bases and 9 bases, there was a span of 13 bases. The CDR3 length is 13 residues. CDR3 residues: CASSPGPRGEQFF. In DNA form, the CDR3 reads TGTGCCAGCAGCCCTGGCCCGCGGGGTGAGCAGTTCTTC. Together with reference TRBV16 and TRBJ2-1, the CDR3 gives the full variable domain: GEEVAQTPKHLVRGEGQKAKLYCAPIKGHSYVFWYQQVLKNEFKFLISFQNENVFDETGMPKERFSAKCLPNSPCSLEIQATKLEDSAVYFCASSPGPRGEQFFGPGTRLTVL.